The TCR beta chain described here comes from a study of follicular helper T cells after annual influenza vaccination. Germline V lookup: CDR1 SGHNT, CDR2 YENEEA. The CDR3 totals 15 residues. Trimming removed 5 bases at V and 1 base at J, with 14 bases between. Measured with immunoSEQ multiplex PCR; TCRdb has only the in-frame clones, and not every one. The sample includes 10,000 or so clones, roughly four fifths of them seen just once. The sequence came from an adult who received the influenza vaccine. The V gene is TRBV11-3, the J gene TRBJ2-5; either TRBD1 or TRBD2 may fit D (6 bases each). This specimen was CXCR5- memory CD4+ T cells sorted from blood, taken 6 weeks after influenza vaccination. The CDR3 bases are TGTGCCAGCAGCAGGGGGGACGGATTCCAAGAGACCCAGTACTTC. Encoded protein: CASSRGDGFQETQYF.